This TCR beta chain was found in a study of circulating and synovial CD4+ cells in juvenile arthritis. Germline V gives CDR1 SGHTA, CDR2 FQGNSA. The CDR3 runs to 16 residues. V lost 4 bases to trimming and J lost 8 bases, with 20 bases between them. TCRdb keeps only in-frame clones here, not all; method: immunoSEQ multiplex PCR. The sample consists of 30,000 to 40,000 clones, 85% to 95% of them appearing once. Study findings and constraints: Diversity here was lower than in bulk blood CD4 cells. T cell genome counts differed by at least an order of magnitude between CPL and CD4 samples. Measured synovium overlap likely understates the true shared repertoire. These blood cells shared more CDR3 sequences with synovium than bulk blood.

With respect to this clone: Antigen unknown.

The chain carries TRBV7-2 and TRBJ1-4, with a tentative D call TRBD1 (5 bases). Specimen: CD4+ T cells from blood. The clonotype comes from a human donor with juvenile idiopathic arthritis. The CDR3 nucleotides are TGTGCCAGCAGCTATGACTCCGGGGGGATGGGGGAAAAACTGTTTTTT. Amino acids: CASSYDSGGMGEKLFF.